Below are 5 T cell receptor beta chains sequenced from a single sample in a study of cytomegalovirus exposure and HLA in healthy donors. This PCR relied on a set of 60 Vbeta primers and 13 Jbeta primers. Here immunoSEQ multiplex PCR was the method, and the copy in TCRdb shows in-frame clones only, minus some. Of fewer than 140,000 clones in the sample, 70% to 80% were seen once. The specimen sequenced was PBMCs. All receptors come from a boy between 10 and 17 years old in good health and CMV-seronegative.

Turning to this clone: Its ends do not fully match the called genes, so a read error is possible. The chain joins TRBV7-7 to TRBJ2-5, with 9 bases lining up with TRBD1. Germline lookup yields CDR1 SSHAT and CDR2 FNYEAQ (reference sequence). The CDR3 totals 15 residues. CDR3 DNA sequence: TGTGCTAGCAGCTTAGGAGGGACAGGGCTAGAGACCCAGTACTTC. Its translation: CASSLGGTGLETQYF.

Written as DNA, the CDR3 is TGTGCCAGCAGCTTGGCCCTATCTTTTGGAGAGCAGTACTTC. Translating it yields CASSLALSFGEQYF. The chain joins TRBV5-6 to TRBJ2-5; D not resolved. The germline V gene encodes CDR1 SGHDT and CDR2 YYEEEE. The CDR3 is made up of 14 amino acids. Trimming removed 0 bases from V and 11 bases from J, with 17 bases in between.

The gene calls are TRBV9 and TRBJ2-1; 7 bases fit TRBD2. CDR3 size: 14 residues. Trimming took 3 bases from V and 5 from J; bases not matched to a gene: 5. Germline V gene sequence: CDR1 SGDLS, CDR2 YYNGEE. As DNA, the CDR3 is TGTGCCAGCAGCGATTTAGCGGGTAACAATGAGCAGTTCTTC. Protein product: CASSDLAGNNEQFF.

The J gene is TRBJ1-4, the V gene TRBV7-9, with TRBD1 matching 9 bases. V dropped 5 bases and J dropped 7; count of bases not matched to a gene: 8. This CDR3 contains 15 residues. Germline V gives CDR1 SEHNR, CDR2 FQNEAQ (reference sequence). CDR3: CASSPKQGAIEKLFF. The CDR3 nucleotides are TGTGCCAGCAGCCCCAAACAGGGGGCGATTGAAAAACTGTTTTTT.

The chain recombines TRBV13 with TRBJ2-7, with D tentatively TRBD1 (6 bases). Trimming left V 1 base short and J 6 bases short, with 13 bases between. The CDR3 loop spans 14 amino acids. From germline, CDR1 is PRHDT and CDR2 FYEKMQ (reference sequence). DNA for the CDR3: TGTGCCAGCAGCTTAGTTACAGGGTTAGGCGAGCAGTACTTC. It encodes CASSLVTGLGEQYF.